The TCR beta chain under discussion was sequenced for a study of blood T cell repertoires in COVID-19. Study-wide background: T cells, B-cell-depleted T cells, or PBMCs supplied cDNA or gDNA.

In the authors' workflow: Nucleated cell number was recorded as an estimate derived from reference gene primer amplification. The protocol was immunoSEQ multiplex PCR, while the TCRdb copy is restricted to in-frame clones and leaves out a portion. V and J calls and clone size are those listed in that table; D and trimming were worked out from the DNA. The data show about 58,000 clones, with around nine tenths seen just once and over 20% held by the top ten. The clonotype originates from a woman in her 50s with active or convalescent COVID-19. The specimen was peripheral blood.

The CDR3: CASNSEGQGGPDTQYF. The CDR3 DNA is TGTGCCAGCAATTCTGAGGGGCAGGGAGGTCCAGATACGCAGTATTTT. The V and J genes are TRBV9 and TRBJ2-3; a possible D gene is TRBD2 (6 bases). Trimming cost V 6 bases and J 4 bases, with 21 bases left between them. Germline V gene data show CDR1 as SGDLS and CDR2 as YYNGEE. CDR3 length: 16 residues.